This TCR beta chain was identified during a study of blood T cell repertoires in COVID-19. Across the study: Sources were T cells, B-cell-depleted T cells, or PBMCs; the material itself was cDNA or gDNA.

Under the authors' procedure: From reference gene primer amplification, estimates of nucleated cell counts were derived. Clones were read by immunoSEQ multiplex PCR, and TCRdb kept only the in-frame ones, dropping some. V and J calls and clone size come straight from that table; D and trimming were deduced from the DNA. The sample comprises about 200,000 clones, around 92% of which are singletons, and roughly 4% rests with the top ten. Recruits, aged roughly 18 to 89 years, lived in 25 or so US areas. The V gene lost 3 bases and the J gene lost 1 base, with 18 bases spanning the gap. CDR1 is SGHVS and CDR2 is FNYEAQ in the germline V gene. The CDR3 has 17 amino acids.

The sequenced sample was PBMCs or T cells enriched from blood (not recorded which). V is TRBV7-6 and J is TRBJ2-5, with D maybe TRBD2 (7 bases). The TCR sequence derives from a woman aged 25 to 45 with acute COVID-19. The CDR3 loop reads CASSFIEGGTLQETQYF. DNA for the CDR3: TGTGCCAGCAGCTTTATTGAGGGGGGGACCCTCCAAGAGACCCAGTACTTC. Full variable domain (missing parts from reference TRBV7-6 and TRBJ2-5): GAGVSQSPRYKVTKRGQDVALRCDPISGHVSLYWYRQALGQGPEFLTYFNYEAQQDKSGLPNDRFSAERPEGSISTLTIQRTEQRDSAMYRCASSFIEGGTLQETQYFGPGTRLLVL.